These T cell receptor beta chains were read from a single sample in a study of OX40 agonist ivuxolimab in advanced cancers. TCRdb keeps only in-frame clones here, not all; method: immunoSEQ multiplex PCR. The data show about 70,000 clones, over 70% seen once. Sequenced material: CD4+ or CD8+ T cells sorted from blood, taken in a trial of the OX40 agonist ivuxolimab. These receptors all stem from an adult with an advanced solid tumor such as melanoma, head and neck, liver or kidney cancer. Each CDR3 is given with its conserved first and last residue. Clone size is stated in some rows and not others, as once, few, many or a class when expanded.

clone size: -
CDR3 length: 16
V gene: TRBV9
CDR3 protein: CASSYKPRVSGNEQFF

clone size: -
CDR3 length: 15
V gene: TRBV5-1
CDR3 protein: CASITGGTTQETQYF

clone size: -
CDR3 length: 16
V gene: TRBV5-1
CDR3 protein: CASSLGFRAGHYGYTF

clone size: once
CDR3 length: 15
V gene: TRBV5-1
CDR3 protein: CASSSLGQGVTEAFF

clone size: -
CDR3 length: 14
V gene: TRBV5-1
CDR3 protein: CASSLEGTLPNQYF

clone size: -
CDR3 length: 15
V gene: TRBV28
CDR3 protein: CASTLGTSAFNEQFF

clone size: -
CDR3 length: 13
V gene: TRBV30
CDR3 protein: CACSRGRGQPQHF

clone size: once
CDR3 length: 13
V gene: TRBV19
CDR3 protein: CASSINGNTEAFF

clone size: -
CDR3 length: 17
V gene: TRBV18
CDR3 protein: CASSPSRRTATNEKLFF

clone size: -
CDR3 length: 12
V gene: TRBV5-4
CDR3 protein: CASSSLGGEQYF

clone size: -
CDR3 length: 17
V gene: TRBV13
CDR3 protein: CASSLSGTGFQSYEQYF

clone size: -
CDR3 length: 14
V gene: TRBV19
CDR3 protein: CASSRDRVNTEAFF

clone size: -
CDR3 length: 12
V gene: TRBV29-1
CDR3 protein: CSVLGTFYEQYF

clone size: -
CDR3 length: 13
V gene: TRBV18
CDR3 protein: CASSGGSDQPQHF

clone size: -
CDR3 length: 11
V gene: TRBV5-6
CDR3 protein: CASSRGVDEYF

clone size: -
CDR3 length: 13
V gene: TRBV30
CDR3 protein: CAWSVQVNYGYTF

clone size: -
CDR3 length: 18
V gene: TRBV11-2
CDR3 protein: CASSPIRGTGFRVSEQFF

clone size: -
CDR3 length: 19
V gene: TRBV21-1
CDR3 protein: CASSNLASGGATGANVLTF

clone size: -
CDR3 length: 15
V gene: TRBV6-6
CDR3 protein: CASSSSGTGKYGYTF

clone size: -
CDR3 length: 10
V gene: TRBV28
CDR3 protein: CASGNEKLFF

clone size: -
CDR3 length: 12
V gene: TRBV30
CDR3 protein: CAWTSGGTVPDF

clone size: -
CDR3 length: 19
V gene: TRBV6-4
CDR3 protein: CASSDFHLRGPPNQETQYF

clone size: -
CDR3 length: 12
V gene: TRBV19
CDR3 protein: CATAGSWYGYTF

clone size: -
CDR3 length: 13
V gene: TRBV5-6
CDR3 protein: CASSLAGGNEQFF

clone size: once
CDR3 length: 15
V gene: TRBV19
CDR3 protein: CASSIARTNYNEQFF

clone size: -
CDR3 length: 14
V gene: TRBV10-3
CDR3 protein: CAISRGQGAVGYTF

clone size: -
CDR3 length: 12
V gene: TRBV19
CDR3 protein: CASSIGEYEQYF

clone size: few
CDR3 length: 16
V gene: TRBV7-2
CDR3 protein: CASSLESGRRAYEQYF

clone size: -
CDR3 length: 16
V gene: TRBV7-6
CDR3 protein: CASSSRPGQNTGELFF

clone size: -
CDR3 length: 15
V gene: TRBV14
CDR3 protein: CASSQGGTLSYEQYF

clone size: -
CDR3 length: 13
V gene: TRBV30
CDR3 protein: CALGGGNGNTIYF